This is a list of T cell receptor beta chains from one sample in a study of beta chain features in type 1 diabetes. Produced via immunoSEQ multiplex PCR; TCRdb's table is partial and in-frame only. The data show just over 150,000 clones, with approximately 12% seen just once and under 2.5% held by the top ten. The sequenced sample consisted of central memory CD4+ T cells from blood. These receptors were taken from a man between 18 and 35 years old in good health. CDR3s leave out the opening cysteine and the closing phenylalanine or tryptophan. The order of the fields is J gene, V gene, CDR3 protein.

J: TRBJ2-3
V: TRBV10-3
CDR3: AISGTEDTQY

J: TRBJ1-1
V: TRBV30
CDR3: AWSVGSGTPQNTEAF

J: TRBJ1-6
V: TRBV27
CDR3: ASKRDRGSYNSPLH

J: TRBJ2-1
V: TRBV7-8
CDR3: ASSLGLAGYYNEQF

J: TRBJ2-1
V: TRBV5-1
CDR3: ASRIEVSYNEQF

J: TRBJ1-6
V: TRBV7-2
CDR3: ASSGRFDSPLH

J: TRBJ2-7
V: TRBV5-1
CDR3: ASSEAYEQY

J: TRBJ2-4
V: TRBV5-1
CDR3: ASSLGGLAKNIQY

J: TRBJ2-2
V: TRBV25-1
CDR3: ASSPGLAGVRNTGELF

J: TRBJ2-5
V: TRBV6-5
CDR3: ASSYSNREETQY

J: TRBJ1-5
V: TRBV7-9
CDR3: ASSRLTDRGNQPQH

J: TRBJ2-2
V: TRBV27
CDR3: ASSLSKGRELF

J: TRBJ2-5
V: TRBV29-1
CDR3: SVVAGGQETQY

J: TRBJ2-4
V: TRBV18
CDR3: ASSRDSTKNIQY

J: TRBJ2-7
V: TRBV13
CDR3: ASSFLVTPYEQY

J: TRBJ2-5
V: TRBV5-6
CDR3: ASSLPGVGETQY

J: TRBJ2-5
V: TRBV4-1
CDR3: ASSQVGSTQY

J: TRBJ1-2
V: TRBV18
CDR3: ASSPTYGYT

J: TRBJ2-3
V: TRBV5-5
CDR3: ASSSSGRVDTQY

J: TRBJ2-5
V: TRBV7-2
CDR3: ASSLGLAGPHGTQY

J: TRBJ2-2
V: TRBV6-7
CDR3: ANGKPAENTGELF

J: TRBJ2-7
V: TRBV28
CDR3: ASSFRVVSSYEQY

J: TRBJ2-5
V: TRBV4-3
CDR3: ASSQGPAETQY

J: TRBJ2-5
V: TRBV6-1
CDR3: ASSERGRVRVKETQY

J: TRBJ2-3
V: TRBV5-6
CDR3: ASSRDTGYTDTQY

J: TRBJ1-5
V: TRBV2
CDR3: ASSTVRGINQPQH

J: TRBJ2-3
V: TRBV7-2
CDR3: ASSTSTDTQY

J: TRBJ2-7
V: TRBV7-2
CDR3: ASSRDRGRGYEQY

J: TRBJ2-6
V: TRBV30
CDR3: AWSVWGAGANVLT

J: TRBJ2-7
V: TRBV28
CDR3: ASWSTSSYEQY

J: TRBJ2-7
V: TRBV7-3
CDR3: ASSPTASGWQY

J: TRBJ2-1
V: TRBV28
CDR3: ASSLIGGGNEQF

J: TRBJ2-5
V: TRBV30
CDR3: AWRGPGGLETQY

J: TRBJ1-2
V: TRBV4-3
CDR3: ASSPPTGQGAGYT

J: TRBJ2-4
V: TRBV11-2
CDR3: ASSTRQGWKNIQY

J: TRBJ1-4
V: TRBV29-1
CDR3: SVVRSDNEKLF

J: TRBJ2-1
V: TRBV21-1
CDR3: ASSGRHGHNEQF

J: TRBJ2-2
V: TRBV7-3
CDR3: ASSLSRDNTGELF